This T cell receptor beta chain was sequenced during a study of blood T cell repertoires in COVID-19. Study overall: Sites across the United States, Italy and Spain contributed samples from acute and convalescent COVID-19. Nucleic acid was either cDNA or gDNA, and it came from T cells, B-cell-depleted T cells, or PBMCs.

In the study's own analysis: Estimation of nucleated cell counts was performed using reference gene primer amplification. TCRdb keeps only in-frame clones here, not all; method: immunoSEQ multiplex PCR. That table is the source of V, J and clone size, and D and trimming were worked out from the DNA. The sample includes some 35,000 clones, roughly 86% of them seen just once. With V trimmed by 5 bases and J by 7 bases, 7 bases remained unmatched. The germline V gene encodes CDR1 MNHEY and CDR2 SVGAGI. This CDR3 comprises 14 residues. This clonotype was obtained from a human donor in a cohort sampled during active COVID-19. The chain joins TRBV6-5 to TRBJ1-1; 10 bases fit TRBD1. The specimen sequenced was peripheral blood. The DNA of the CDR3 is TGTGCCAGCAGTCATAGACAGGGGGCGGGTGAAGCTTTCTTT. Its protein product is CASSHRQGAGEAFF.